The 21 T cell receptor beta chains below all came from one sample that was sequenced in a study of blood T cell repertoires in COVID-19. Clones were read by immunoSEQ multiplex PCR, and TCRdb kept only the in-frame ones, dropping some. Among about 240,000 clones listed, 85% to 90% were seen once. Input material: PBMCs or T cells enriched from blood (not recorded which). All receptors come from a man aged 35-49 years who had recovered from COVID-19.

The gene calls are TRBV7-8 and TRBJ1-5; unclear D gene. V was shortened by 6 bases and J by 4 bases, with 13 bases between the two germline ends. Germline V gives CDR1 SGHVS, CDR2 FQNEAQ. This CDR3 contains 14 residues. This chain's CDR3 is CASSEGLWNQPQHF. The CDR3 region has the DNA TGTGCCAGCAGTGAGGGCTTATGGAATCAGCCCCAGCATTTT.

The V and J genes are TRBV18 and TRBJ2-3, with 8 bases fitting TRBD1. The V gene end was trimmed by 3 bases and the J gene end by 3 bases; junction bases not matched to a gene: 5. Germline lookup yields CDR1 KGHSH and CDR2 LQKENI. The CDR3 has 15 residues. CDR3 protein: CASSPGTGDTDTQYF. In nucleotides, the CDR3 is TGTGCCAGCTCACCGGGGACAGGAGATACAGATACGCAGTATTTT. Using reference TRBV18 and TRBJ2-3 for the parts outside the CDR3, the full variable domain is NAGVMQNPRHLVRRRGQEARLRCSPMKGHSHVYWYRQLPEEGLKFMVYLQKENIIDESGMPKERFSAEFPKEGPSILRIQQVVRGDSAAYFCASSPGTGDTDTQYFGPGTRLTVL.

This chain uses TRBV5-1 with TRBJ2-1, with 10 bases lining up with TRBD2. This CDR3 has 18 amino acids. Germline V gene data show CDR1 as SGHRS and CDR2 as YFSETQ. V lost 1 base to trimming and J lost 6 bases; unmatched junction nucleotides: 13. CDR3 loop: CASSLTSGRASGSNEQFF. For the CDR3, the DNA is TGCGCCAGCAGCTTGACGTCCGGTCGGGCTAGCGGGAGCAATGAGCAGTTCTTC.

CDR3 DNA: TGTGCCAGCAGTTTATTAATCCCGAGCGGGGGGGCAAACGAGCAGTACTTC. Protein product: CASSLLIPSGGANEQYF. The chain employs TRBV27 and TRBJ2-7, with 10 nucleotides matching TRBD2. Trimming cost V 1 base and J 5 bases; bases outside gene matches: 11. CDR3 size: 17 residues. Germline V gene data show CDR1 as MNHEY and CDR2 as SMNVEV (reference sequence).

The table lists this clone with a count of one. This chain joins TRBV4-2 and TRBJ1-4, with 7 bases aligning to TRBD1. Trimming took 3 bases from V and 6 from J; bases not matched to a gene: 10. This CDR3 region has 16 residues. Germline V gene sequence: CDR1 LGHNA, CDR2 YNFKEQ. The CDR3: CASSQARQGGYEKLFF. CDR3 nucleotide sequence: TGTGCCAGCAGCCAGGCTCGACAGGGTGGTTATGAAAAACTGTTTTTT.

CDR3 in amino acids: CASSQERYEGRVGKLFF. The CDR3 bases are TGCGCCAGCAGCCAAGAGCGTTATGAGGGAAGGGTCGGAAAACTGTTTTTT. This chain uses TRBV4-3 with TRBJ1-4; D unresolved. The CDR3 has 17 amino acids. Trimming stripped 0 bases from V and 10 bases from J, with 21 bases between. Germline assignment: CDR1 LGHNA and CDR2 YSLEER.

The V and J genes are TRBV7-8 and TRBJ1-1, with D tentatively TRBD1 (6 bases). CDR1 and CDR2 (germline): SGHVS, FQNEAQ. The CDR3 extends over 13 amino acids. V was clipped by 5 bases and J by 2 bases, with 9 bases between them. CDR3 loop: CASSAQGNTEAFF. The DNA for the CDR3 is TGTGCCAGCAGCGCACAGGGAAACACTGAAGCTTTCTTT.

The chain carries TRBV30 and TRBJ1-1; no reliable D call. Trimming left V 0 bases short and J 1 base short, with 18 bases between. The CDR3 is made up of 17 amino acids. The V gene's germline CDR1 is GTSNPN and CDR2 SVGIG (reference sequence). The CDR3 coding sequence is TGTGCCTGGAGTGTGGTGGGCAGAGAGTCTACGAACACTGAAGCTTTCTTT. Amino acids: CAWSVVGRESTNTEAFF.

The CDR3 sequence: CASSPLGGTEAFF. The CDR3 region has the DNA TGTGCCAGCAGCCCCCTGGGGGGCACTGAAGCTTTCTTT. The V gene is TRBV4-2, the J gene TRBJ1-1; D possibly corresponds to TRBD1 (5 bases). The CDR3 is made up of 13 amino acids. Germline CDR1 reads LGHNA; CDR2 reads YNFKEQ. The ends were cut back, 4 bases at V and 4 bases at J, with 10 bases in the middle.

This chain links TRBV6-5 with TRBJ2-7; 9 nucleotides match TRBD2. In germline, CDR1 is MNHEY, CDR2 SVGAGI. This CDR3 has 15 residues. J was trimmed by 4 bases and V by 4 bases; bases with no gene match: 8. The CDR3 sequence is CASSWSGTSSYEQYF. CDR3 in DNA: TGTGCCAGCAGTTGGTCGGGGACTAGCAGTTACGAGCAGTACTTC.

V and J are TRBV4-3 and TRBJ2-2; D may be TRBD2 (5 bases). Trimming left V 1 base short and J 1 base short, with 7 bases between. The CDR3 has 15 residues. Germline CDR1 and CDR2: LGHNA and YSLEER. The CDR3 coding sequence is TGCGCCAGCAGCCAAGTAGGACTGAACACCGGGGAGCTGTTTTTT. Translating gives CASSQVGLNTGELFF.

The rearrangement links TRBV4-3 to TRBJ2-7; no reliable D call. The CDR3 runs 15 residues. Trimming pared 2 bases from V and 2 bases from J, leaving 13 bases between. From germline, CDR1 is LGHNA and CDR2 YSLEER. CDR3 in DNA: TGCGCCAGCAGCCAATTTCTGACATCCGCCTACGAGCAGTACTTC. This encodes CASSQFLTSAYEQYF.

This clone appeared a single time. The J gene is TRBJ2-1, the V gene TRBV29-1; D remains ambiguous. The germline V gene has CDR1 SQVTM and CDR2 ANQGSEA. This CDR3 has 12 amino acids. Trimming removed 4 bases from V and 4 bases from J, with 8 bases in between. The CDR3 reads CSVVVSYNEQFF. The CDR3 nucleotides are TGCAGCGTTGTAGTCTCATACAATGAGCAGTTCTTC.

The genes are TRBV6-5 and TRBJ2-7; TRBD1 matches 7 bases. Germline assignment: CDR1 MNHEY and CDR2 SVGAGI. The CDR3 runs 13 residues. Trimming took 6 bases from V and 2 from J; bases not matched to a gene: 4. CDR3 loop: CASRGDSPYEQYF. The CDR3 coding sequence is TGTGCCAGCAGGGGGGACAGCCCCTACGAGCAGTACTTC.

This chain joins TRBV4-2 and TRBJ1-4; 7 bases match TRBD1. The CDR3 contains 15 residues. Unmatched junction bases numbered 8, after V lost 2 bases and J lost 8 bases. The germline CDR1 and CDR2 sequences are LGHNA and YNFKEQ. The chain's CDR3 is CASSQTQDRAEKLFF. CDR3 sequence (DNA): TGTGCCAGCAGCCAAACTCAAGACAGGGCGGAAAAACTGTTTTTT.

CDR3 region: CASSTNRDIEQYF. CDR3 bases: TGTGCCAGTAGTACAAACCGGGACATCGAGCAGTACTTC. V and J are TRBV19 and TRBJ2-7; D is perhaps TRBD1 (6 bases). Germline V lookup: CDR1 LNHDA, CDR2 SQIVND (reference sequence). This CDR3 is built from 13 residues. V lost 4 bases and J 6 bases, leaving 13 bases between the germline ends. The whole variable domain, filled in from reference TRBV19 and TRBJ2-7, reads DGGITQSPKYLFRKEGQNVTLSCEQNLNHDAMYWYRQDPGQGLRLIYYSQIVNDFQKGDIAEGYSVSREKKESFPLTVTSAQKNPTAFYLCASSTNRDIEQYFGPGTRLTVT.

The chain has TRBV28 and TRBJ1-2, with D perhaps matching TRBD1 (6 bases). Trimming took off 6 bases at V and 3 bases at J, with 14 bases between the two ends. Germline V lookup: CDR1 MDHEN, CDR2 SYDVKM. The CDR3 covers 14 residues. The CDR3, as DNA: TGTGCCAGCAGGTGGCCGGGACACTACTATGGCTACACCTTC. This gives the protein CASRWPGHYYGYTF.

The V gene is TRBV7-2, the J gene TRBJ2-4; TRBD1 might be the D (5 bases). V gave up 5 bases and J gave up 2 bases, with 19 bases separating them. The CDR3 runs 17 residues. The germline V gene has CDR1 SGHTA and CDR2 FQGNSA. The CDR3, as DNA: TGTGCCAGCAGCCTATACAACGTACAGGTTCCCAAAAACATTCAGTACTTC. Translated, it gives CASSLYNVQVPKNIQYF.

This chain links TRBV19 with TRBJ2-1; D gene uncertain. Germline CDR1 LNHDA, CDR2 SQIVND (reference sequence). Between the trimmed V and J ends, which lost 6 bases and 5 bases, there was a span of 14 bases. This CDR3 has 14 amino acids. CDR3 sequence reads: CASRGQRTNNEQFF. Written as DNA, the CDR3 is TGTGCCAGTAGGGGCCAAAGAACAAACAATGAGCAGTTCTTC.

CDR3 sequence: CASSFGLAETQYF. The CDR3 nucleotides are TGTGCCAGCAGTTTCGGACTAGCGGAGACCCAGTACTTC. V is TRBV27 and J is TRBJ2-5, with 9 bases fitting TRBD2. The length of the CDR3 is 13 residues. V shed 3 bases, J shed 5 bases, and the junction held 1 base outside the gene matches. Germline assignment: CDR1 MNHEY and CDR2 SMNVEV (reference sequence).

The V and J genes are TRBV6-2 or TRBV6-3 and TRBJ2-7; a weak D match, TRBD2 (8 bases). Trimming stripped 0 bases from V and 2 bases from J, with 17 bases between. The CDR3 covers 17 residues. Germline CDR1 reads MNHEY; CDR2 reads SVGEGT. CDR3 bases: TGTGCCAGCAGTTACTCGAGTGTTAGCGGGACAGCCTACGAGCAGTACTTC. It encodes CASSYSSVSGTAYEQYF.